A single sample gave rise to the 18 T cell receptor beta chains below, sequenced in a study of T and B cells in COVID-19 patients. BIOMED2 TRB-A/B primer pools were used in multiplex TRB PCR. TCRdb passed the multiplex PCR reads through MiXCR, listing each CDR3 protein once. The sample has some 13,000 distinct CDR3 sequences, about 25% seen once. TRB was amplified from around 250-500 ng of blood genomic DNA. The sample consisted of blood. The receptors shown here come from a human donor who had recovered from COVID-19.

This clonotype was found many times. The chain has TRBV6-5 and TRBJ1-1; the D gene is possibly TRBD1 (6 bases). Trimming removed 2 bases at V and 5 bases at J, with 15 bases between. The CDR3 is 15 residues long. The germline V gene has CDR1 MNHEY and CDR2 SVGAGI. CDR3 sequence reads: CASSYDGGRETEAFF. In nucleotides, the CDR3 is TGTGCCAGCAGTTACGATGGGGGGCGGGAAACTGAAGCTTTCTTT.

This clonotype was found a few times. The rearrangement uses TRBV18 and TRBJ1-6; D gene ambiguous. The germline V gene encodes CDR1 KGHSH and CDR2 LQKENI. The CDR3 is 15 amino acids. Trimming left V 2 bases short and J 7 bases short, with 12 bases between. This chain's CDR3 is CASSPSRVENSPLHF. The CDR3 DNA reads TGTGCCAGCTCACCAAGCCGGGTAGAAAATTCACCCCTCCACTTT.

This clonotype has only one observation. The chain employs TRBV12-3 or TRBV12-4 and TRBJ2-5; TRBD2 is a possible D gene (5 bases). V lost 2 bases and J lost 1, with 8 bases in between. The CDR3 spans 14 residues. CDR3 amino acids: CASSLRGSQETQYF. As DNA, the CDR3 is TGTGCCAGCAGTTTACGTGGGAGCCAAGAGACCCAGTACTTC.

In its sample, this clonotype ranks as medium-sized. V gene TRBV19 combines with J gene TRBJ2-2, with TRBD1 matching 9 bases. V lost 7 bases and J lost 1; bases outside the gene matches: 13. The CDR3 loop spans 18 amino acids. Germline lookup yields CDR1 LNHDA and CDR2 SQIVND (reference sequence). The CDR3: CASKTGTGSSRNTGELFF. In nucleotides, the CDR3 is TGTGCCAGTAAAACCGGGACAGGGTCTTCGAGGAACACCGGGGAGCTGTTTTTT.

By sample share, this clonotype is medium-sized. The CDR3 loop is CASSTGQGNEQFF. The CDR3 DNA follows: TGTGCCAGCAGCACTGGACAGGGTAATGAGCAGTTCTTC. The rearrangement links TRBV7-9 to TRBJ2-1; 8 bases agree with TRBD1. This CDR3 has 13 amino acids. Germline V gene data show CDR1 as SEHNR and CDR2 as FQNEAQ (reference sequence). V was clipped by 5 bases and J by 7 bases; unmatched bases: 4.

This clonotype is categorized as medium-sized. J is TRBJ1-2 and V is TRBV6-5, with 8 bases fitting TRBD1. The V gene's germline CDR1 is MNHEY and CDR2 SVGAGI. V was clipped by 5 bases and J by 4 bases; unmatched bases: 9. The CDR3 runs to 15 residues. The CDR3 spells CASSNGQGFSYGYTF. The CDR3 DNA reads TGTGCCAGCAGTAATGGACAGGGTTTCAGCTATGGCTACACCTTC.

The CDR3: CASSFRLAGSADTQYF. CDR3 DNA: TGTGCCAGCAGCTTCCGGCTAGCGGGGAGTGCAGATACGCAGTATTTT. The chain combines TRBV7-9 with TRBJ2-3, with 9 bases that match TRBD2. Germline assignment: CDR1 SEHNR and CDR2 FQNEAQ (reference sequence). Trimming took 3 bases from V and 4 from J; bases not matched to a gene: 8. The length of the CDR3 is 16 residues.

This clonotype ranks as medium-sized. This rearrangement joins TRBV27 to TRBJ2-3; no reliable D call. V dropped 6 bases and J dropped 3 bases, with 10 bases sitting between them. CDR1 MNHEY and CDR2 SMNVEV come from the germline V gene (reference sequence). The CDR3 extends over 13 amino acids. The CDR3 DNA reads TGTGCCAGCAGCCGCGGAGTGACAGATACGCAGTATTTT. It specifies CASSRGVTDTQYF.

The chain has TRBV5-1 and TRBJ1-2, with 11 positions matching TRBD1. CDR1 is SGHRS, CDR2 YFSETQ, per germline. The CDR3 totals 15 residues. V gave up 3 bases and J gave up 7 bases; unmatched junction bases: 8. The CDR3 loop reads CASSSLRTGGSGYTF. CDR3 in DNA: TGCGCCAGCAGCTCTCTCCGGACAGGGGGCTCTGGCTACACCTTC.

This clonotype has just a few counts. The chain has TRBV6-2 or TRBV6-3 and TRBJ1-4; D gene ambiguous. The CDR3 loop spans 14 amino acids. V was pared by 4 bases and J by 8 bases, with 14 bases between. In germline, CDR1 is MNHEY, CDR2 SVGEGT. The DNA for the CDR3 is TGTGCCAGCAGTTCAACTGAGGAACCAGAAAAACTGTTTTTT. Residues: CASSSTEEPEKLFF.

V is TRBV6-1 and J is TRBJ2-4; 8 nucleotides line up with TRBD2. The length of the CDR3 is 14 residues. CDR1 is MNHNS and CDR2 is SASEGT in the germline V gene. J gave up 7 bases and V 7 bases, and 9 bases lay outside the gene matches. CDR3 amino acids: CASIRSLAVNIQYF. As DNA, the CDR3 is TGTGCCAGCATCCGGTCACTAGCGGTGAACATTCAGTACTTC.

This clonotype was detected ten times or more. The chain has TRBV27 and TRBJ1-2; 9 bases are shared with TRBD1. V lost 3 bases, J lost 5 bases, and 16 bases stayed unmatched. This CDR3 is 18 amino acids long. CDR1 and CDR2 from the germline V gene are MNHEY and SMNVEV (reference sequence). CDR3 protein: CASSLGDTWTGVGYGYTF. As DNA, the CDR3 is TGTGCCAGCAGTTTGGGTGACACTTGGACAGGGGTGGGGTATGGCTACACCTTC.

This clonotype was detected a few times. This rearrangement joins TRBV20-1 to TRBJ2-7; no definite D call. Germline V CDR1 and CDR2: DFQATT, SNEGSKA (reference sequence). V lost 6 bases to trimming and J lost 6 bases, with 18 bases between them. The CDR3 is 13 amino acids. In DNA, the CDR3 is TGCAGTGCCAGTCCTTACGGGCAAGGCGAGCAGTACTTC. Its protein product is CSASPYGQGEQYF.

This clonotype rates as medium-sized. CDR3 protein: CASSGGAVSEKLFF. In DNA form, the CDR3 reads TGTGCCAGCAGTGGCGGGGCGGTGAGTGAAAAACTGTTTTTT. The chain couples TRBV6-1 to TRBJ1-4; D possibly corresponds to TRBD1 (5 bases). The CDR3 covers 14 residues. Trimming pared 4 bases from V and 7 bases from J, leaving 13 bases between. CDR1 and CDR2 from the germline V gene are MNHNS and SASEGT.

This clonotype was seen a handful of times. V usage is TRBV5-1 and J usage is TRBJ2-5; unclear D gene. The CDR3 length is 13 residues. Germline V gives CDR1 SGHRS, CDR2 YFSETQ. V dropped 5 bases and J dropped 4 bases, with 12 bases sitting between them. In nucleotides, the CDR3 is TGCGCCAGCAGTGTTCCAATAGGAGAGACCCAGTACTTC. It specifies CASSVPIGETQYF.

This chain uses TRBV27 with TRBJ2-3; D is unresolved. This CDR3 is built from 14 residues. The germline V gene encodes CDR1 MNHEY and CDR2 SMNVEV (reference sequence). The V end lost 5 bases, the J end lost 2 bases, and 11 bases lay between the germline ends. The CDR3 DNA reads as TGTGCCAGCAGTCTTATTGGGCCCACAGATACGCAGTATTTT. Protein: CASSLIGPTDTQYF.

This clonotype was recorded a few times. This chain uses TRBV10-3 with TRBJ2-7; D unclear. Germline V CDR1 and CDR2: ENHRY, SYGVKD. This CDR3 has 16 amino acids. The V and J ends lost 0 bases and 5 bases respectively, with 17 bases between them. The CDR3 reads CAISESRPPSTDEQYF. CDR3 coding DNA: TGTGCCATCAGTGAGTCGAGGCCTCCCTCAACGGACGAGCAGTACTTC.

The chain is built from TRBV28 and TRBJ1-6; no definite D call. This CDR3 is 17 amino acids long. Germline loops: CDR1 MDHEN, CDR2 SYDVKM. V lost 2 bases and J lost 0, with 11 bases in between. CDR3 residues: CASSLPRLGSYNSPLHF. The CDR3 coding sequence is TGTGCCAGCAGTTTACCTCGGTTGGGCTCCTATAATTCACCCCTCCACTTT.